The rows below give T cell receptor beta chains drawn from one sample of a study of T cell repertoires in cytomegalovirus infection. These TCRs are of unknown antigen specificity. TCRdb reanalysed the reads using MiXCR and keeps one entry per CDR3 protein. The sample has 350,000 to 400,000 distinct CDR3 sequences; about 34% are singletons. The material sequenced was cultured PBMCs, taken from culture after CMV antigen stimulation. All receptors come from a human donor in good health (CMV status not recorded). Some clones in this sample may be carry-over from other donors' samples. The CDR3 runs from the conserved cysteine through the conserved F or W. D genes are given only for firm matches. Rows give clone size only sometimes, using once, few, many, or a class for an expanded clone.

d_gene | abundance | j_gene | v_gene | CDR3aa | CDR3nt
TRBD2 | - | TRBJ2-7 | TRBV6-6 | CASTASGSTIYEQYF | TGTGCCAGCACCGCTAGCGGGAGTACGATCTACGAGCAGTACTTC
- | - | TRBJ1-1 | TRBV12-3/TRBV12-4 | CASSLNTGNTEAFF | TGTGCCAGCAGTTTAAATACAGGTAACACTGAAGCTTTCTTT
TRBD2 | - | TRBJ2-3 | TRBV4-3 | CASSQEGLGIKSDTQYF | TGCGCCAGCAGCCAAGAGGGACTAGGCATCAAGTCAGATACGCAGTATTTT
- | many | TRBJ2-3 | TRBV6-1 | CASSGDADTQYF | TGTGCCAGCAGTGGTGATGCGGATACGCAGTATTTT
- | - | TRBJ1-1 | TRBV28 | CASSSTTGYRTFF | TGTGCCAGCAGTTCAACAACAGGGTACAGAACTTTCTTT
- | - | TRBJ1-1 | TRBV19 | CASSIEAVMNTEAFF | TGTGCCAGTAGTATAGAGGCGGTCATGAACACTGAAGCTTTCTTT
TRBD2 | - | TRBJ2-3 | TRBV7-6 | CASSRTSGNTDTQYF | TGTGCCAGCAGTCGTACTAGCGGGAATACAGATACGCAGTATTTT
TRBD1 | - | TRBJ2-4 | TRBV7-9 | CASSTRQGGNIQYF | TGTGCCAGCAGCACCCGACAGGGTGGGAACATTCAGTACTTC
- | - | TRBJ1-2 | TRBV5-4 | CASSSPLGGYTF | TGTGCCAGCAGCTCCCCCTTAGGAGGCTACACCTTC
- | many | TRBJ2-2 | TRBV7-2 | CASSLNRNTGELFF | TGTGCCAGCAGCTTAAATAGAAACACCGGGGAGCTGTTTTTT
- | few | TRBJ2-5 | TRBV7-3 | CASSDNPGFETQYF | TGTGCCAGCAGCGATAACCCAGGGTTCGAGACCCAGTACTTC
- | - | TRBJ1-2 | TRBV6-2/TRBV6-3 | CASSYSPRSYGYTF | TGTGCCAGCAGTTACTCTCCCAGGAGCTATGGCTACACCTTC
- | many | TRBJ1-1 | TRBV6-2/TRBV6-3 | CASSLRSKGNTEAFF | TGTGCCAGCAGTCTCAGGTCAAAGGGGAACACTGAAGCTTTCTTT
- | many | TRBJ1-5 | TRBV11-2 | CASSLPQGLRNQPQHF | TGTGCCAGCAGTCTCCCTCAGGGACTCCGCAATCAGCCCCAGCATTTT
- | - | TRBJ1-5 | TRBV5-5 | CASSSTGLANQPQHF | TGTGCCAGCAGCTCAACAGGGCTTGCCAATCAGCCCCAGCATTTT
- | few | TRBJ2-6 | TRBV20-1 | CSAQEVSGANVLTF | TGCAGTGCCCAGGAGGTTTCTGGGGCCAACGTCCTGACTTTC
- | - | TRBJ1-3 | TRBV4-3 | CASSPNDGSGNTIYF | TGCGCCAGCAGCCCTAACGACGGCTCTGGAAACACCATATATTTT
TRBD2 | - | TRBJ2-1 | TRBV7-2 | CASTTGTTRKQFF | TGTGCCAGCACCACCGGGACTACCCGAAAACAGTTCTTC
TRBD1 | few | TRBJ2-1 | TRBV6-2/TRBV6-3 | CASSFDRGWNEQFF | TGTGCCAGCAGTTTCGACAGGGGATGGAATGAGCAGTTCTTC
- | few | TRBJ1-2 | TRBV4-3 | CASSQDLVPGRDGYTF | TGCGCCAGCAGCCAAGATCTCGTGCCAGGAAGGGATGGCTACACCTTC
- | - | TRBJ1-5 | TRBV7-8 | CASSSGGGYQPQHF | TGTGCCAGCAGCTCCGGTGGGGGATACCAGCCCCAGCATTTT
- | few | TRBJ2-1 | TRBV14 | CASAQMNFPYNEQFF | TGTGCCAGCGCTCAAATGAACTTCCCCTACAATGAGCAGTTCTTC
TRBD2 | many | TRBJ2-3 | TRBV7-2 | CASSEELAGGTDTQYF | TGTGCCAGCAGCGAAGAACTAGCGGGAGGCACAGATACGCAGTATTTT
- | few | TRBJ1-5 | TRBV20-1 | CSARASGGWGQPQHF | TGCAGTGCTAGAGCATCGGGGGGCTGGGGTCAGCCCCAGCATTTT
TRBD2 | - | TRBJ2-3 | TRBV29-1 | CSGIAGDRDTQYF | TGCAGCGGGATAGCGGGAGATCGAGATACGCAGTATTTT
- | few | TRBJ2-6 | TRBV12-3/TRBV12-4 | CASSLPVPGANVLTF | TGTGCCAGCAGTTTACCAGTCCCTGGGGCCAACGTCCTGACTTTC
- | few | TRBJ2-1 | TRBV4-1 | CASSQPLLAYNEQFF | TGCGCCAGCAGCCAACCCCTATTAGCCTACAATGAGCAGTTCTTC
TRBD2 | - | TRBJ2-1 | TRBV7-8 | CASSPSSGNEQFF | TGTGCCAGCAGCCCCTCTAGCGGAAATGAGCAGTTCTTC
- | - | TRBJ1-1 | TRBV12-3/TRBV12-4 | CATAGQMNTEAFF | TGTGCCACCGCGGGGCAGATGAACACTGAAGCTTTCTTT
TRBD1 | - | TRBJ1-2 | TRBV7-2 | CASSLVGQGGYGYTF | TGTGCCAGCAGCTTAGTAGGACAGGGTGGTTATGGCTACACCTTC
TRBD1 | - | TRBJ1-2 | TRBV11-2 | CASSLVGTAIYGYTF | TGTGCCAGCAGCTTAGTGGGGACAGCTATCTATGGCTACACCTTC
- | few | TRBJ1-6 | TRBV7-2 | CASSLGLMWAADNSPLHF | TGTGCCAGCAGCTTAGGGTTAATGTGGGCGGCGGATAATTCACCCCTCCACTTT
- | - | TRBJ1-3 | TRBV12-5 | CASGLRDRGSGNTIYF | TGTGCTAGTGGTTTGCGAGACCGGGGCTCTGGAAACACCATATATTTT
TRBD1 | few | TRBJ2-7 | TRBV6-6 | CASRRMTGTEQYF | TGTGCCAGCAGACGTATGACAGGGACGGAGCAGTACTTC
- | few | TRBJ1-2 | TRBV12-3/TRBV12-4 | CASSLDLSGANYGYTF | TGTGCCAGCAGTTTAGATTTGTCGGGGGCTAACTATGGCTACACCTTC
- | - | TRBJ2-5 | TRBV5-6 | CASSLVDDETQYF | TGTGCCAGCAGCTTGGTGGACGACGAGACCCAGTACTTC
TRBD1 | - | TRBJ1-1 | TRBV7-3 | CASSVRQGNTEAFF | TGTGCCAGCAGCGTTCGACAGGGGAACACTGAAGCTTTCTTT
- | - | TRBJ2-7 | TRBV24-1 | CATSYSAGSYEQYF | TGTGCCACCAGTTACAGCGCGGGATCCTACGAGCAGTACTTC
- | medium-sized | TRBJ1-4 | TRBV7-9 | CASSMGRINEKLFF | TGTGCCAGCAGCATGGGACGGATTAATGAAAAACTGTTTTTT
- | - | TRBJ2-1 | TRBV7-9 | CASSYSTGRGDEQFF | TGTGCCAGCAGCTACTCGACAGGGAGGGGCGATGAGCAGTTCTTC
TRBD2 | - | TRBJ2-7 | TRBV7-2 | CASSPRTSGIGEQYF | TGTGCCAGCAGCCCTCGGACTAGCGGGATTGGAGAGCAGTACTTC
- | - | TRBJ1-1 | TRBV19 | CASGRQWNTEAFF | TGTGCCAGTGGCCGACAGTGGAACACTGAAGCTTTCTTT
- | - | TRBJ1-2 | TRBV6-6 | CASGGPNYGYTF | TGTGCCAGCGGGGGACCGAACTATGGCTACACCTTC
- | - | TRBJ2-5 | TRBV28 | CASSLYGRRDPETQYF | TGTGCCAGCAGTTTATACGGCAGGCGAGATCCAGAGACCCAGTACTTC
- | few | TRBJ1-1 | TRBV19 | CASSILQGNTEAFF | TGTGCCAGTAGTATCCTACAGGGGAACACTGAAGCTTTCTTT